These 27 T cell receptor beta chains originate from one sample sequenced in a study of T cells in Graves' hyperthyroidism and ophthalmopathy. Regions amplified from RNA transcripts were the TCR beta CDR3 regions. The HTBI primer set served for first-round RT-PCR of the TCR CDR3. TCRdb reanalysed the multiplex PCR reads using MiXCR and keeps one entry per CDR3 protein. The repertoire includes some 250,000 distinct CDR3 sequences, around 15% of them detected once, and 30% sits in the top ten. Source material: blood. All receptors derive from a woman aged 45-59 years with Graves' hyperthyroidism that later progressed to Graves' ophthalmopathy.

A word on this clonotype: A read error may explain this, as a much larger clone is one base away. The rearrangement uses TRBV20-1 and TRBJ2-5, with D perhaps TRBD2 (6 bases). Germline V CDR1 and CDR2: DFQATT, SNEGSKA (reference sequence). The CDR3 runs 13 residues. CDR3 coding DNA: TGCAGTGGGGCCCTTCGGGGGATAGAGGCCCAGTACTTC. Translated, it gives CSGALRGIEAQYF.

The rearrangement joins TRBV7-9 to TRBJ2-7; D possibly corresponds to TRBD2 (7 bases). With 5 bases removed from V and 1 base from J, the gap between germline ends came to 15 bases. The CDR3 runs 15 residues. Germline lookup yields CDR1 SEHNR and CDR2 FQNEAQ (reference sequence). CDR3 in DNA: TGTGCCAGCAGCGGTGGGGGGGCTATTTCCTACGAGCAGTACTTC. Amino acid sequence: CASSGGGAISYEQYF. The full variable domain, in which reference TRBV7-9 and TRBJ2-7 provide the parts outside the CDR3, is DTGVSQNPRHKITKRGQNVTFRCDPISEHNRLYWYRQTLGQGPEFLTYFQNEAQLEKSRLLSDRFSAERPKGSFSTLEIQRTEQGDSAMYLCASSGGGAISYEQYFGPGTRLTVT.

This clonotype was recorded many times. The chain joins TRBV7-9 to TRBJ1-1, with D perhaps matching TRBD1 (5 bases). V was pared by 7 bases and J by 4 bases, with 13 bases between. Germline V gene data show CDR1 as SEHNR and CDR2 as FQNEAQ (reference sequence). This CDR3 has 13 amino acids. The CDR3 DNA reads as TGTGCCAGCAACGGGGACGGGCTCACTGAAGCTTTCTTT. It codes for CASNGDGLTEAFF.

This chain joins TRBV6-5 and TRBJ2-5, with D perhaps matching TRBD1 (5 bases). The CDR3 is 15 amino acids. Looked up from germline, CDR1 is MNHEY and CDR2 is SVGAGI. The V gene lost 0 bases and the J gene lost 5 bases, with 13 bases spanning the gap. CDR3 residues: CASSYSHQGYETQYF. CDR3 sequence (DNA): TGTGCCAGCAGTTACTCGCACCAGGGATATGAGACCCAGTACTTC.

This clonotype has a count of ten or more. CDR3 loop: CASSLSGGQGWGNIQYF. Here the CDR3 DNA reads TGTGCCAGCAGTTTATCAGGCGGACAGGGATGGGGGAACATTCAGTACTTC. V and J are TRBV27 and TRBJ2-4, with 8 bases aligning to TRBD1. V lost 0 bases and J lost 7; bases outside the gene matches: 11. The length of the CDR3 is 17 residues. Germline assignment: CDR1 MNHEY and CDR2 SMNVEV (reference sequence).

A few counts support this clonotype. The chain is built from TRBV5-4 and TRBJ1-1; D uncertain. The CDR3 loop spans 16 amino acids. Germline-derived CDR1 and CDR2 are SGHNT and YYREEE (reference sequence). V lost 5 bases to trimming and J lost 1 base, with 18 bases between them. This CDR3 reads CASSHAKQGKNTEAFF. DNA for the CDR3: TGTGCCAGCAGTCATGCCAAACAAGGAAAGAACACTGAAGCTTTCTTT.

CDR3 residues: CASSTKDTGELFF. CDR3 nucleotide sequence: TGTGCCAGTAGTACAAAGGACACCGGGGAGCTGTTTTTT. This chain connects TRBV19 to TRBJ2-2; D gene ambiguous. V was cut by 4 bases and J by 3 bases, with 6 bases left in between. Looked up from germline, CDR1 is LNHDA and CDR2 is SQIVND (reference sequence). The CDR3 spans 13 residues.

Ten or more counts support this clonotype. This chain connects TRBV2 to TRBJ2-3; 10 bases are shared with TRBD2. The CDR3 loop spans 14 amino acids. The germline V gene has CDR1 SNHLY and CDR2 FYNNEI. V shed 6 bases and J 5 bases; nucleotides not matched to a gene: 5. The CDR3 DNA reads TGTGCCAGCAGCGTTAGCGGGAGGAGAGATACGCAGTATTTT. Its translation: CASSVSGRRDTQYF.

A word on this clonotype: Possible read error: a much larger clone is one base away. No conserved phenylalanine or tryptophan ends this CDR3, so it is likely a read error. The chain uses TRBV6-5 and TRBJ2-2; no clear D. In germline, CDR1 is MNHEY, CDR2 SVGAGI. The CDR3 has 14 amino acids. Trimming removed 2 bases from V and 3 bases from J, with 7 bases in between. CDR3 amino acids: CASSYERDTGELFL. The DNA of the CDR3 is TGTGCCAGCAGTTACGAGAGAGACACCGGGGAGCTGTTTCTT.

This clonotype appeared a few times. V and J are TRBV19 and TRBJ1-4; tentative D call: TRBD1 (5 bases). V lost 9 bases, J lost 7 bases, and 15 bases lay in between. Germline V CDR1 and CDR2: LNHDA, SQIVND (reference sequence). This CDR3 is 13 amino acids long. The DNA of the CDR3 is TGTGCCAGCAACGGGGGATACGGTGAAAAACTGTTTTTT. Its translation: CASNGGYGEKLFF.

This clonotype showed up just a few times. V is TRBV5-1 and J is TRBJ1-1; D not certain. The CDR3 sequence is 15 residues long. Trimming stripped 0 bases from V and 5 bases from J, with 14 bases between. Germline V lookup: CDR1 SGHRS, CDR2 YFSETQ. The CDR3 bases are TGCGCCAGCAGCTTGGGTCGTGAATCGGAAACTGAAGCTTTCTTT. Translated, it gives CASSLGRESETEAFF.

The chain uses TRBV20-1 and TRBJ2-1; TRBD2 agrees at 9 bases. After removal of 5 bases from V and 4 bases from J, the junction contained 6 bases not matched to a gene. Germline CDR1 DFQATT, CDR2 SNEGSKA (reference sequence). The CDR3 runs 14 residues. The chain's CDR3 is CSALAGVEYNEQFF. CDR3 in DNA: TGCAGTGCTTTAGCGGGAGTTGAGTACAATGAGCAGTTCTTC.

The DNA of the CDR3 is TGTGCCCGGACCTTGGGACTAGCGGGAAGGGGGGTTGAGCAGTTCTTC. Translated: CARTLGLAGRGVEQFF. The J gene is TRBJ2-1, the V gene TRBV30, with 13 bases fitting TRBD2. Germline CDR1 and CDR2: GTSNPN and SVGIG (reference sequence). The CDR3 spans 16 residues. V was clipped by 8 bases and J by 9 bases; unmatched bases: 16.

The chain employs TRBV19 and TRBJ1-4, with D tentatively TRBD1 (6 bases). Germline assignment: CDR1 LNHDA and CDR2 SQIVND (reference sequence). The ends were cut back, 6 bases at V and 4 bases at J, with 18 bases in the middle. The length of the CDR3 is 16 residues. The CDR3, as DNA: TGTGCCAGTAGGTCCCCCTTTGGCAGGGGTAATGAAAAACTGTTTTTT. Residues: CASRSPFGRGNEKLFF.

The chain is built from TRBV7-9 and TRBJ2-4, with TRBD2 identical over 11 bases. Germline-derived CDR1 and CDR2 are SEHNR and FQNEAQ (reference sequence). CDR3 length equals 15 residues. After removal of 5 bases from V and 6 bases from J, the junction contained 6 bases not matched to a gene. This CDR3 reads CASSLTSGGVNIQYF. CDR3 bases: TGTGCCAGCAGCCTAACTAGCGGGGGCGTAAACATTCAGTACTTC.

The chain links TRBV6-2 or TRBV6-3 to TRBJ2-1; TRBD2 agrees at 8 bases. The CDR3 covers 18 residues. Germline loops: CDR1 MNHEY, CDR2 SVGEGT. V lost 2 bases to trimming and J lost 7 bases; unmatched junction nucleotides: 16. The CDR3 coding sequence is TGTGCCAGCAGTTACCACCTATCGGGTAGCGGGAAGACGAATGAGCAGTTCTTC. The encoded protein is CASSYHLSGSGKTNEQFF.

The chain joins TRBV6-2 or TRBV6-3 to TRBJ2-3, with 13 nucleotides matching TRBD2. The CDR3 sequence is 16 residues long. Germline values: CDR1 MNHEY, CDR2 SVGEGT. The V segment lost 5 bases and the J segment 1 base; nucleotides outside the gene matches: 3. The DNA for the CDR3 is TGTGCCAGCAGTCGGACTAGCGGGAGCGGCACAGATACGCAGTATTTT. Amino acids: CASSRTSGSGTDTQYF.

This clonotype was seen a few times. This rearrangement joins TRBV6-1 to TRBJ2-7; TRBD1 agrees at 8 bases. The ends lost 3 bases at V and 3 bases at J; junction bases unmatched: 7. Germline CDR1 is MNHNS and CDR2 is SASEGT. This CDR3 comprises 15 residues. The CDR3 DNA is TGTGCCAGCAGTGACGCCGGGACAGGTGTCTACGAGCAGTACTTC. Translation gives CASSDAGTGVYEQYF.

The CDR3 DNA sequence: TGTGCCAGCAGCCCAGCACGGGGTAGAGAAAAACTGTTTTTT. Translating it yields CASSPARGREKLFF. The chain combines TRBV28 with TRBJ1-4; D unclear. Trimming cost V 6 bases and J 8 bases, with 16 bases left between them. This CDR3 has 14 residues. From germline, CDR1 is MDHEN and CDR2 SYDVKM.

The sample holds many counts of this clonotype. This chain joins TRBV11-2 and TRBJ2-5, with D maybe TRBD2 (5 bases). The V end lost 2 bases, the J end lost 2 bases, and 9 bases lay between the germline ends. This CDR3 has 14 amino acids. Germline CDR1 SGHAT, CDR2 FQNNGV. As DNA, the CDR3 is TGTGCCAGCAGCTTATTCCGGGGTCAAGAGACCCAGTACTTC. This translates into CASSLFRGQETQYF.

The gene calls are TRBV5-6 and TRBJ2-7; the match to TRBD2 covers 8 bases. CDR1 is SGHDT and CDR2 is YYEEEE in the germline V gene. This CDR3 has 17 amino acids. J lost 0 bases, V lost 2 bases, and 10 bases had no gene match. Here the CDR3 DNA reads TGTGCCAGCAGCTTAAGACCAGCGGGAGTGCTCTCCTACGAGCAGTACTTC. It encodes CASSLRPAGVLSYEQYF. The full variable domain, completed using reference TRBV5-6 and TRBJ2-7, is DAGVTQSPTHLIKTRGQQVTLRCSPKSGHDTVSWYQQALGQGPQFIFQYYEEEERQRGNFPDRFSGHQFPNYSSELNVNALLLGDSALYLCASSLRPAGVLSYEQYFGPGTRLTVT.

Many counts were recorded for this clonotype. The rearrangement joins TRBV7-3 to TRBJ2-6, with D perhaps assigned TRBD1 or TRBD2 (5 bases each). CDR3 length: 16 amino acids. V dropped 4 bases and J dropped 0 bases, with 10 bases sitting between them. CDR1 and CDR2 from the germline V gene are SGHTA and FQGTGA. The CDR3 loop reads CASSSPGLSGANVLTF. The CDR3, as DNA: TGTGCCAGCAGCTCCCCGGGGCTCTCTGGGGCCAACGTCCTGACTTTC.

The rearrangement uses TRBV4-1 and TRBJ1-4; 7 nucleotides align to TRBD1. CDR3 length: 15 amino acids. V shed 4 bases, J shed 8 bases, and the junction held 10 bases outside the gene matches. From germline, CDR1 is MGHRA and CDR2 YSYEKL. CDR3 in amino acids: CASSRITGVGEKLFF. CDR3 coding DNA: TGCGCCAGCAGCCGCATAACAGGGGTCGGGGAAAAACTGTTTTTT.

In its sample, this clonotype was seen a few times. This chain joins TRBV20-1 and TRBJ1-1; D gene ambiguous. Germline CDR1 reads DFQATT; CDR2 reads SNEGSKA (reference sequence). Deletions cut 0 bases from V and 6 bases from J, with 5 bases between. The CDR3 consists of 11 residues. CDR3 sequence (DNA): TGCAGTGCTAGAGATAATGCTGAAGCTTTCTTT. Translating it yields CSARDNAEAFF.

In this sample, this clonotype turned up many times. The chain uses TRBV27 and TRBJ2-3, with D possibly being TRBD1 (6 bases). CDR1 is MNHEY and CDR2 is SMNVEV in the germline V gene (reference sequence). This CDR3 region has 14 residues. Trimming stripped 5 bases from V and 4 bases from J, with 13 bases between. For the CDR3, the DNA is TGTGCCAGCAGTACCCGACAGGCTGCAGATACGCAGTATTTT. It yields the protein CASSTRQAADTQYF.

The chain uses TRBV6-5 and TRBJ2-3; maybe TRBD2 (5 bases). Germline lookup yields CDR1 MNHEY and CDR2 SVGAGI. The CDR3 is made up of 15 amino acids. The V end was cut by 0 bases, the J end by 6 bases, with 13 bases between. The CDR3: CASSYSRSVADTQYF. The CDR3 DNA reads TGTGCCAGCAGTTACTCGAGGAGTGTAGCGGATACGCAGTATTTT.

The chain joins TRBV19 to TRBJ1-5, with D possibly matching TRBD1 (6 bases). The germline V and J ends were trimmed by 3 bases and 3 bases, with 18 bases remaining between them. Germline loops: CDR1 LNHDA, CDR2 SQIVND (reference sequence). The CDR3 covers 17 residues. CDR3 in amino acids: CASSIPRGFFDNQPQHF. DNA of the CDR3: TGTGCCAGTAGTATCCCCAGGGGATTTTTTGACAATCAGCCCCAGCATTTT.